Listed below are T cell receptor beta chains from one sample, sequenced in a study of blood T cell repertoires in COVID-19. Sequenced by immunoSEQ multiplex PCR; TCRdb stores in-frame clones only, minus some. The sample has fewer than 200,000 clones, around four fifths seen once; the top ten hold 4% to 4.5%. Sequenced material: PBMCs or T cells enriched from blood (not recorded which). The receptor set was obtained from a woman aged 50 to 60 who had recovered from COVID-19. Each CDR3 is given with its conserved first and last residue. Each record gives: clone size, J gene, D gene, V gene, CDR3 DNA, CDR3 protein. The D gene is left open where the match is weak. Rows may omit the clone size; those that give it use once, few, many or a size class.

>.|TRBJ2-2|.|TRBV25-1
TGTGCCAGCAGTGACGTCACGGGAAGCACCGGGGAGCTGTTTTTT
CASSDVTGSTGELFF
>.|TRBJ1-2|TRBD1|TRBV5-1
TGCGCCAGCAGCGCAACAGGGGGCGCGGGCTACACCTTC
CASSATGGAGYTF
>.|TRBJ1-1|TRBD1|TRBV12-5
TGTGCTAGTGGCAAAAGAAGACAGGGGGCAAGTTTAACTGAAGCTTTCTTT
CASGKRRQGASLTEAFF
>few|TRBJ2-3|TRBD1|TRBV5-6
TGTGCCAGCAGCTTGGCGTGGGCAGGGGGCGCGGATACGCAGTATTTT
CASSLAWAGGADTQYF
>.|TRBJ1-5|.|TRBV19
TGTGCCAGTAGTATTATAGTTTATAGCAATCAGCCCCAGCATTTT
CASSIIVYSNQPQHF
>.|TRBJ1-1|.|TRBV7-9
TGTGCCAGCAGCTACAGGGTTGAAGCTTTCTTT
CASSYRVEAFF
>few|TRBJ2-3|.|TRBV7-9
TGTGCCAGCCAACCAGGGTGGACAGATACGCAGTATTTT
CASQPGWTDTQYF
>.|TRBJ1-1|.|TRBV7-8
TGTGCCAGCAGCCTGAGCTTGAACACTGAAGCTTTCTTT
CASSLSLNTEAFF
>.|TRBJ1-6|TRBD1|TRBV6-4
TGTGCCAGCAACAGGGGGCCGGGACTTGATTCACCCCTCCACTTT
CASNRGPGLDSPLHF
>.|TRBJ1-6|TRBD1|TRBV5-1
TGCGCCAGCAGCCCATCGACAGGGTCCTATAATTCACCCCTCCACTTT
CASSPSTGSYNSPLHF
>.|TRBJ1-1|.|TRBV14
TGTGCCAGCAGCTCCCTACCAGGGCAGCCCCTCGGTGAAGCTTTCTTT
CASSSLPGQPLGEAFF
>.|TRBJ1-1|.|TRBV19
TGTGCCAGTATTTATGGGGGCCTGAACACTGAAGCTTTCTTT
CASIYGGLNTEAFF
>.|TRBJ2-5|.|TRBV15
TGTGCCACCAGCAGAGACATTTGGGAGGAGACCCAGTACTTC
CATSRDIWEETQYF
>.|TRBJ2-1|.|TRBV7-9
TGTGCCAGCAGCTTAGGGGGGGATGAGCAGTTCTTC
CASSLGGDEQFF
>.|TRBJ1-3|TRBD1|TRBV28
TGTGCCAGCAGCCGCGCAGGACAGGGTGGAAACACCATATATTTT
CASSRAGQGGNTIYF
>.|TRBJ1-5|TRBD1|TRBV2
TGTGCCAGCAAAAAGGAGGGACAGCCTGGGGAGCCCCAGCATTTT
CASKKEGQPGEPQHF
>.|TRBJ2-2|.|TRBV9
TGTGCCAGCAGCGTAAACACCTACACCGGGGAGCTGTTTTTT
CASSVNTYTGELFF
>.|TRBJ1-5|.|TRBV28
TGTGCCAGCAGTCGCGAGCCCCAGCATTTT
CASSREPQHF
>once|TRBJ1-4|.|TRBV5-1
TGCGCCAGCAGCCCCGGGGGGACGGGTGAAAAACTGTTTTTT
CASSPGGTGEKLFF
>.|TRBJ2-2|.|TRBV11-3
TGTGCCAGCAGCCCTAGCGCCAACACCGGGGAGCTGTTTTTT
CASSPSANTGELFF
>.|TRBJ1-2|.|TRBV9
TGTGCCAGCAGCGTAGGATCGGGATCTCTGGGCTACACCTTC
CASSVGSGSLGYTF
>.|TRBJ1-2|.|TRBV28
TGTGCCAGCAGTTTCGGCGACAGACGAAACTATGGCTACACCTTC
CASSFGDRRNYGYTF
>few|TRBJ2-1|TRBD2|TRBV7-3
TGTGCCAGCAGCTTAAGGCCAGCGGGGGGTCAATACAATGAGCAGTTCTTC
CASSLRPAGGQYNEQFF
>.|TRBJ1-2|TRBD1|TRBV28
TGTGCCAGCAGCCCTACATTCCGGGACAGGGGAGATGGCTATGGCTACACCTTC
CASSPTFRDRGDGYGYTF
>.|TRBJ1-2|.|TRBV5-1
TGCGCCAGCAGCTTGGCATTTAACTATGGCTACACCTTC
CASSLAFNYGYTF
>.|TRBJ1-5|TRBD1|TRBV7-9
TGTGCCAGCGACAGGGGCGCTAATCAGCCCCAGCATTTT
CASDRGANQPQHF
>few|TRBJ1-1|TRBD1|TRBV2
TGTGCCAGCAGCGTTACTCAGGGGGCGCAAACCACTGAAGCTTTCTTT
CASSVTQGAQTTEAFF
>once|TRBJ1-4|TRBD1|TRBV14
TGTGCCAGCAGCCCACGGACAGGGGGGGAAAAACTGTTTTTT
CASSPRTGGEKLFF
>few|TRBJ1-6|TRBD1|TRBV9
TGTGCCAGCAGCGTCCTCGGGACAGGGGGTAATTCACCCCTCCACTTT
CASSVLGTGGNSPLHF
>few|TRBJ1-6|.|TRBV7-8
TGTGCCAGCAGCCTGTGGCCCTATAATTCACCCCTCCACTTT
CASSLWPYNSPLHF
>.|TRBJ1-3|TRBD1|TRBV28
TGTGCCAGCAGTCCCGCGGACAGGGGAGATGGAAACACCATATATTTT
CASSPADRGDGNTIYF
>.|TRBJ1-1|.|TRBV18
TGTGCCAGCTCACCACCCGGTCTAACTGGGAACACTGAAGCTTTCTTT
CASSPPGLTGNTEAFF
>once|TRBJ2-1|TRBD2|TRBV27
TGTGCCAGCAGTTGGCTAGCGGGAAGTCCTTACAATGAGCAGTTCTTC
CASSWLAGSPYNEQFF
>.|TRBJ1-1|.|TRBV2
TGTGCCAGCATTGGGGCGTCGGGCTGGAACACTGAAGCTTTCTTT
CASIGASGWNTEAFF
>.|TRBJ2-5|TRBD1|TRBV18
TGTGCCAGCTCATCAACAGGGGGCTGGGAGACCCAGTACTTC
CASSSTGGWETQYF
>.|TRBJ2-2|.|TRBV12-3/TRBV12-4
TGTGCCAGCAGTTTTCGGTTTTCCGGGGAGCTGTTTTTT
CASSFRFSGELFF
>many|TRBJ1-4|TRBD1|TRBV28
TGTGCCAGCAGACTGGCCGGGACAGCGGGTGAAAAACTGTTTTTT
CASRLAGTAGEKLFF
>.|TRBJ1-6|.|TRBV27
TGTGCCAGCAGTTCAGGACAAAATAATTCACCCCTCCACTTT
CASSSGQNNSPLHF
>.|TRBJ1-1|TRBD1|TRBV12-3/TRBV12-4
TGTGCCAGCAGGGGACAGGGCCTCACTGAAGCTTTCTTT
CASRGQGLTEAFF
>.|TRBJ1-3|.|TRBV11-3
TGTGCCAGCAGCTTAGAACGGTACTCTGGAAACACCATATATTTT
CASSLERYSGNTIYF
>.|TRBJ2-5|TRBD2|TRBV7-2
TGTGCCAGCAGCCTGTTCTTAGCGGGGCCCCAAGAGACCCAGTACTTC
CASSLFLAGPQETQYF